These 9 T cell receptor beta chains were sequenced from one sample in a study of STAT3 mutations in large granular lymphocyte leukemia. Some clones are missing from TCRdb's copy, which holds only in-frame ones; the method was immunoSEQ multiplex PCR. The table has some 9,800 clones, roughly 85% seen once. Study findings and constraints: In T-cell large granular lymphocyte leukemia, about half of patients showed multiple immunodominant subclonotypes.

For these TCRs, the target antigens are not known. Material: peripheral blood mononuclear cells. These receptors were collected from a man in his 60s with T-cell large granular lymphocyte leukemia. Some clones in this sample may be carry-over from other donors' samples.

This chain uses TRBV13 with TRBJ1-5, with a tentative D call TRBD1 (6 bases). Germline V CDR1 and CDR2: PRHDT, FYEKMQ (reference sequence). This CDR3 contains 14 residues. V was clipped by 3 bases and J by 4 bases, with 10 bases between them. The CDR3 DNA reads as TGTGCCAGCAGCTTTAGGGGGGGGAATCAGCCCCAGCATTTT. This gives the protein CASSFRGGNQPQHF.

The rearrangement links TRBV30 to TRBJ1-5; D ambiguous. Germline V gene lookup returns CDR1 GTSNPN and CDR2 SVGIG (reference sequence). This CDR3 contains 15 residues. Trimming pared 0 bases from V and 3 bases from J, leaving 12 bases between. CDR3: CAWSVVGAHNQPQHF. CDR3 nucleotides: TGTGCCTGGAGTGTAGTCGGAGCACACAATCAGCCCCAGCATTTT.

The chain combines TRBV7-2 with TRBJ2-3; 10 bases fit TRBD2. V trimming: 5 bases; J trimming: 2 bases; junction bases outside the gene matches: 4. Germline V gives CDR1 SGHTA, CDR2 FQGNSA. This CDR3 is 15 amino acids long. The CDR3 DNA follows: TGTGCCAGCAGCCTAGGACTAGCGGACACAGATACGCAGTATTTT. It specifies CASSLGLADTDTQYF.

This chain's CDR3 is CASSISPGEPEAFF. The DNA of the CDR3 is TGTGCCAGTAGTATAAGTCCAGGGGAACCTGAAGCTTTCTTT. The rearrangement links TRBV19 to TRBJ1-1; a possible D gene is TRBD1 (6 bases). The V gene's germline CDR1 is LNHDA and CDR2 SQIVND (reference sequence). The CDR3 loop spans 14 amino acids. The V and J ends lost 2 bases and 6 bases respectively, with 13 bases between them.

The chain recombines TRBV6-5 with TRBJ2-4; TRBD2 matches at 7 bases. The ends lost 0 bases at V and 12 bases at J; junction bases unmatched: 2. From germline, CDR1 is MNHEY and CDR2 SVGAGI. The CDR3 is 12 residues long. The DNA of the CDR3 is TGTGCCAGCAGTTACTCTAGCGGGCGTCAGTACTTC. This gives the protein CASSYSSGRQYF.

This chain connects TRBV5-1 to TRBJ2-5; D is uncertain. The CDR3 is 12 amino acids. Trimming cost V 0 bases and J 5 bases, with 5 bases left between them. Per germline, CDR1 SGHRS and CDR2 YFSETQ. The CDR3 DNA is TGCGCCAGCAGCTTGGAGAGTGAGACCCAGTACTTC. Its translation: CASSLESETQYF. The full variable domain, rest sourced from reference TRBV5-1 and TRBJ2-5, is KAGVTQTPRYLIKTRGQQVTLSCSPISGHRSVSWYQQTPGQGLQFLFEYFSETQRNKGNFPGRFSGRQFSNSRSEMNVSTLELGDSALYLCASSLESETQYFGPGTRLLVL.

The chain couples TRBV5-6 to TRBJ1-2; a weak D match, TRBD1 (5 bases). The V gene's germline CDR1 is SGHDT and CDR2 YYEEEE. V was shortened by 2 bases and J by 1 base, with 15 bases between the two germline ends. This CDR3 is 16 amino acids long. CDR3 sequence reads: CASSFYEQGLNYGYTF. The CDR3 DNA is TGTGCCAGCAGCTTTTACGAGCAGGGCCTTAACTATGGCTACACCTTC. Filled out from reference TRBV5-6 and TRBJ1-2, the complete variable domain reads DAGVTQSPTHLIKTRGQQVTLRCSPKSGHDTVSWYQQALGQGPQFIFQYYEEEERQRGNFPDRFSGHQFPNYSSELNVNALLLGDSALYLCASSFYEQGLNYGYTFGSGTRLTVV.

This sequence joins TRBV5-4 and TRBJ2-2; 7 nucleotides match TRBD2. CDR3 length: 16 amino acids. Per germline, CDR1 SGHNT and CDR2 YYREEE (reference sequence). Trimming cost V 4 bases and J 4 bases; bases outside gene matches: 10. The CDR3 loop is CASSPGDYPLTGELFF. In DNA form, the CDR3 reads TGTGCCAGCAGCCCGGGGGACTACCCTCTCACCGGGGAGCTGTTTTTT.

CDR3 protein: CASSLEEGRVLYEQYF. The CDR3 region has the DNA TGTGCCAGCAGCTTAGAAGAAGGACGGGTGCTCTACGAGCAGTACTTC. J is TRBJ2-7 and V is TRBV7-2; D is unclear. The CDR3 is made up of 16 amino acids. In germline, CDR1 is SGHTA, CDR2 FQGNSA. V lost 1 base to trimming and J lost 3 bases, with 16 bases between them.